This entry lists 16 T cell receptor beta chains sequenced from one sample in a study of cytomegalovirus exposure and HLA in healthy donors (dated by TCRdb to the late 2010s). Receptor libraries were prepared by the immunoSEQ multiplex PCR assay. The multiplex PCR relied on a mix of 60 forward primers for TCR Vbeta segments and 13 reverse primers for TCR Jbeta segments. What TCRdb holds here is the immuneACCESS table cut down to in-frame rearrangements. Part of the clones is not present; checked against another copy, under half of the missing clones reflect an unresolved V gene, and the others are unexplained. The sample contains tens of thousands of clones, 55% to 75% of them found a single time. The ten largest clonotypes hold 12% of the sample. The sample was PBMCs. The source is a woman aged 40 to 50 in good health and CMV-seropositive.

V and J are TRBV7-8 and TRBJ1-6, with TRBD1 matching over 10 bases. V gave up 5 bases and J gave up 4 bases; unmatched junction bases: 8. The CDR3 extends over 17 amino acids. Germline V gene lookup returns CDR1 SGHVS and CDR2 FQNEAQ. This CDR3 is CASSSETGGGYNSPLHF. In DNA, the CDR3 is TGTGCCAGCAGCAGTGAGACAGGGGGCGGGTATAATTCACCCCTCCACTTT.

This clone is judged medium-sized. The rearrangement links TRBV6-4 to TRBJ2-3, with 7 bases lining up with TRBD2. V lost 5 bases to trimming and J lost 0 bases; unmatched junction nucleotides: 5. This CDR3 is 15 amino acids long. Germline V CDR1 and CDR2: MRHNA, SNTAGT. DNA of the CDR3: TGTGCCAGCAGTAGCGGGGCTCTCAGCACAGATACGCAGTATTTT. Protein sequence: CASSSGALSTDTQYF.

The chain joins TRBV6-5 to TRBJ1-5; 7 nucleotides match TRBD1. The CDR3 loop spans 13 amino acids. V lost 8 bases to trimming and J lost 4 bases; unmatched junction nucleotides: 5. CDR1 MNHEY and CDR2 SVGAGI come from the germline V gene. The CDR3 DNA follows: TGTGCCAGCGGGGCAGGGGGTAATCAGCCCCAGCATTTT. Its protein product is CASGAGGNQPQHF.

V gene TRBV9 combines with J gene TRBJ2-1; 10 nucleotides align to TRBD2. Trimming took 2 bases from V and 4 from J; bases not matched to a gene: 6. The CDR3 consists of 16 residues. Germline CDR1 reads SGDLS; CDR2 reads YYNGEE. The CDR3 bases are TGTGCCAGCAGCGTTCTAGCGGGGGCGGAATACAATGAGCAGTTCTTC. Amino acid sequence: CASSVLAGAEYNEQFF.

CDR3: CASSKSPRTSGANVLTF. The CDR3 DNA is TGTGCCAGTAGTAAGAGCCCCCGCACCTCTGGGGCCAACGTCCTGACTTTC. The V and J genes are TRBV19 and TRBJ2-6, with no clear D. CDR1 is LNHDA, CDR2 SQIVND, per germline (reference sequence). The CDR3 length is 17 residues. With 4 bases removed from V and 0 bases from J, the gap between germline ends came to 13 bases. Complete variable domain (other parts from reference TRBV19 and TRBJ2-6): DGGITQSPKYLFRKEGQNVTLSCEQNLNHDAMYWYRQDPGQGLRLIYYSQIVNDFQKGDIAEGYSVSREKKESFPLTVTSAQKNPTAFYLCASSKSPRTSGANVLTFGAGSRLTVL.

V is TRBV4-1 and J is TRBJ1-5; 8 bases map to TRBD1. The germline gives CDR1 MGHRA, CDR2 YSYEKL. Losses at the gene ends were 4 bases for V and 4 bases for J; bases not matched to a gene: 12. The CDR3 extends over 17 amino acids. The CDR3 loop reads CASSLSGQDWGNQPQHF. The CDR3 DNA follows: TGCGCCAGCAGCCTATCGGGACAGGATTGGGGAAATCAGCCCCAGCATTTT.

The rearrangement links TRBV7-2 to TRBJ2-3; D is undetermined. Germline V gene data show CDR1 as SGHTA and CDR2 as FQGNSA. The CDR3 extends over 13 amino acids. V shed 1 base and J shed 6 bases, with 8 bases lying between them. Here the CDR3 reads CASSLVPRDTQYF. CDR3 DNA sequence: TGTGCCAGCAGCTTAGTACCTCGGGATACGCAGTATTTT.

This clone was observed many times. V is TRBV9 and J is TRBJ1-5; D gene ambiguous. Germline CDR1 is SGDLS and CDR2 is YYNGEE. The V end lost 6 bases, the J end lost 3 bases, and 16 bases lay between the germline ends. The CDR3 runs 15 residues. The CDR3 coding sequence is TGTGCCAGCACCCGTACCGAGGGATTCAATCAGCCCCAGCATTTT. Protein sequence: CASTRTEGFNQPQHF.

The chain has TRBV5-1 and TRBJ1-6; D might be TRBD1 (5 bases). The CDR3 loop spans 18 amino acids. Per germline, CDR1 SGHRS and CDR2 YFSETQ. Trimming cost V 0 bases and J 0 bases, with 13 bases left between them. CDR3 amino acids: CASSLARDPSSYNSPLHF. CDR3 nucleotides: TGCGCCAGCAGCTTGGCGCGGGACCCGAGCTCCTATAATTCACCCCTCCACTTT.

Written as DNA, the CDR3 is TGTGCCAGCAGACCCACAGGGATTAGCATTCAGTACTTC. Its translation is CASRPTGISIQYF. The genes are TRBV6-5 and TRBJ2-4; a possible D gene is TRBD1 (6 bases). This CDR3 comprises 13 residues. Germline V gene sequence: CDR1 MNHEY, CDR2 SVGAGI. Trimming pared 6 bases from V and 9 bases from J, leaving 15 bases between.

This clone has just a few counts. The V and J genes are TRBV5-6 and TRBJ2-1; D unclear. Trimming stripped 1 base from V and 6 bases from J, with 8 bases between. There are 13 residues in the CDR3. CDR1 and CDR2 from the germline V gene are SGHDT and YYEEEE. The CDR3 region is CASSLPGTNEQFF. Written as DNA, the CDR3 is TGTGCCAGCAGCTTGCCAGGCACCAATGAGCAGTTCTTC.

This clone came up a few times. V and J are TRBV16 and TRBJ2-2, with D possibly matching TRBD1 (5 bases). This CDR3 is 15 amino acids long. Germline V gives CDR1 KGHSY, CDR2 FQNENV. V shed 2 bases and J shed 6 bases, with 13 bases lying between them. CDR3 in DNA: TGTGCCAGCAGCCAACAAAGGCCACAGGCCGGGGAGCTGTTTTTT. Amino acids: CASSQQRPQAGELFF.

The rearrangement uses TRBV9 and TRBJ2-2; TRBD1 matches 8 bases. V was clipped by 3 bases and J by 6 bases; unmatched bases: 4. In germline, CDR1 is SGDLS, CDR2 YYNGEE. The CDR3 sequence is 14 residues long. CDR3 in amino acids: CASSAAQGAGELFF. The CDR3 nucleotides read TGTGCCAGCAGCGCCGCACAGGGGGCCGGGGAGCTGTTTTTT.

The gene calls are TRBV19 and TRBJ1-6, with no clear D. Germline V CDR1 and CDR2: LNHDA, SQIVND (reference sequence). V lost 3 bases and J 16 bases, leaving 13 bases between the germline ends. The CDR3 extends over 12 amino acids. The CDR3 loop is CASSMTAAPLHF. The CDR3, as DNA: TGTGCCAGTAGTATGACGGCGGCCCCTCTCCACTTT.

Points on this clone: The same CDR3 also results from other DNA sequences found in this sample. The rearrangement uses TRBV6-5 and TRBJ2-7, with 9 bases aligning to TRBD2. Trimming took 6 bases from V and 2 from J; bases not matched to a gene: 8. Germline CDR1 and CDR2: MNHEY and SVGAGI. The CDR3 is 15 amino acids. The CDR3 DNA sequence: TGTGCCAGCAGCCCTCCCAGCGGGGGGACCTACGAGCAGTACTTC. Encoded protein: CASSPPSGGTYEQYF.

The rearrangement uses TRBV5-6 and TRBJ1-1; tentatively, D is TRBD1 (5 bases). V was shortened by 3 bases and J by 0 bases, with 6 bases between the two germline ends. CDR1 is SGHDT and CDR2 is YYEEEE in the germline V gene. CDR3 length: 13 amino acids. The CDR3 DNA reads TGTGCCAGCAGCTCACAGGTGAACACTGAAGCTTTCTTT. Translation gives CASSSQVNTEAFF.